This TCR beta chain appears in the sequencing data of a study of blood T cells in healthy people across ages. Across the study: Per every two T cells, about one barcoded beta molecule was captured by template switching.

For this clonotype: The antigen is not known.

Study findings and constraints: Changes in expanded clonotypes were possibly confounded, as the CMV status of donors was unknown.

This CDR3 has 15 amino acids. CDR1 and CDR2 (germline): MNHEY, SVGEGT. V was shortened by 2 bases and J by 14 bases, with 19 bases between the two germline ends. Alongside a J-beta primer mix, a sample-barcoded 5' primer served in a second PCR lasting 7 to 11 cycles. Every molecule of cDNA carried a tag from a template-switch adaptor with 12 random nucleotides. TCRdb analysed the 5' RACE reads with MiXCR anew, one entry per CDR3 protein. The top ten clones hold roughly 8% of a sample with 1.5 million to 2 million distinct CDR3 sequences, roughly 28% of them seen once. The chain has TRBV6-2 or TRBV6-3 and TRBJ1-6; D not certain. This receptor was taken from a woman aged 30 to 39 in good health. The sequencing input was blood. This chain's CDR3 is CASSYRGFSGVTLHF. For the CDR3, the DNA is TGTGCCAGCAGTTACCGCGGTTTTTCGGGTGTTACCCTCCACTTT.